This TCR beta chain was captured in a study of T cells in women clearing cervical HPV infection. Turning to the study itself: Case blood was drawn when the lesion was first found; control blood after infection became undetectable. Whole-study results and caveats: Richness plus V gene abundances separated cases from controls with AUC roughly 0.88. Associations may precede or follow infection; HPV-specific or memory T cells were not isolated.

Assay: immunoSEQ multiplex PCR; the TCRdb copy retains only in-frame clones and omits some. In total, the table holds about 20,000 clones. A remark on this clone: Its target is unknown. The CDR3 end is not reached by the read, which stops 3 residues before it; the germline J gene fills it in.

CDR1 is DFQATT, CDR2 SNEGSKA, per germline (reference sequence). The CDR3 runs 14 residues. V lost 6 bases and J lost 5; bases outside the gene matches: 9. The TCR was taken from a woman aged 18-70 years with a cervical HPV16 infection that either progressed to CIN3+ or cleared (not recorded which). The sample taken for sequencing was blood buffy coat. V is TRBV20-1 and J is TRBJ2-5, with 10 positions matching TRBD2. The CDR3 region is CSADSGGWLETQYF. Incomplete CDR3 DNA: TGCAGTGCAGATAGCGGGGGGTGGTTGGAGACC.